This entry lists 17 T cell receptor beta chains sequenced from one sample in a study of cytomegalovirus exposure and HLA in healthy donors. Primers for the PCR totalled 60 Vbeta and 13 Jbeta. Libraries were prepared by immunoSEQ multiplex PCR; TCRdb keeps only in-frame clonotypes and omits some of them. The data show 150,000 to 200,000 clones, about three quarters seen once. Sequenced material: PBMCs. Source of these receptors: a woman aged 30 to 39 in good health and CMV-seronegative.

This rearrangement joins TRBV30 to TRBJ1-1, with 7 bases fitting TRBD1. The J segment lost 4 bases and the V segment lost 1 base, leaving 0 bases of the junction unmatched. This CDR3 comprises 12 residues. Per germline, CDR1 GTSNPN and CDR2 SVGIG (reference sequence). CDR3 DNA sequence: TGTGCCTGGAGTGGACAGGGCACTGAAGCTTTCTTT. Protein product: CAWSGQGTEAFF.

The V call is TRBV2, the J call TRBJ1-1; D might be TRBD1 (5 bases). Germline CDR1 SNHLY, CDR2 FYNNEI. V was cut by 3 bases and J by 6 bases, with 17 bases left in between. The CDR3 loop spans 15 amino acids. CDR3 sequence (DNA): TGTGCCAGCAGTGATAGGAGTGTCGGAGGGGCTGAAGCTTTCTTT. This codes for CASSDRSVGGAEAFF.

The chain is built from TRBV5-5 and TRBJ2-5; 8 bases line up with TRBD2. In germline, CDR1 is SGHKS, CDR2 YYEKEE (reference sequence). With 2 bases clipped from V and 1 base from J, the junction kept 4 bases outside the gene matches. This CDR3 is built from 15 residues. The CDR3 here is CASSFFSGAQETQYF. CDR3 sequence (DNA): TGTGCCAGCAGCTTCTTTAGCGGGGCCCAAGAGACCCAGTACTTC.

The chain carries TRBV11-3 and TRBJ1-6, with D hard to call. Germline V gene lookup returns CDR1 SGHNT and CDR2 YENEEA. The CDR3 contains 13 residues. V was shortened by 3 bases and J by 9 bases, with 9 bases between the two germline ends. CDR3 in amino acids: CASSLDSGSPLHF. The CDR3 bases are TGTGCCAGCAGCTTGGACTCTGGTTCACCCCTCCACTTT. Combining the CDR3 with reference TRBV11-3 and TRBJ1-6 gives the whole variable domain EAGVVQSPRYKIIEKKQPVAFWCNPISGHNTLYWYLQNLGQGPELLIRYENEEAVDDSQLPKDRFSAERLKGVDSTLKIQPAELGDSAVYLCASSLDSGSPLHFGNGTRLTVT.

Concerning this clone: One junction end does not reproduce the germline sequence, and a read error may be involved. This chain connects TRBV18 to TRBJ1-6, with D possibly being TRBD1 (6 bases). The CDR3 has 15 residues. Germline V lookup: CDR1 KGHSH, CDR2 LQKENI. The CDR3 DNA reads as TGTGCCAGCTCCCCCACAGGGAGCGATAATCCACCCCTCCACTTT. It is translated as CASSPTGSDNPPLHF.

This clone turned up a few times. J is TRBJ2-5 and V is TRBV9; D possibly corresponds to TRBD2 (5 bases). The CDR3 is made up of 14 amino acids. CDR1 is SGDLS and CDR2 is YYNGEE in the germline V gene. Trimming took off 1 base at V and 2 bases at J, with 9 bases between the two ends. Here the CDR3 DNA reads TGTGCCAGCAGCGTAATGGAGCGGCAAGAGACCCAGTACTTC. Translating it yields CASSVMERQETQYF.

The chain links TRBV5-1 to TRBJ2-1; 9 positions match TRBD1. CDR1 and CDR2 from the germline V gene are SGHRS and YFSETQ. V lost 2 bases and J lost 1; bases outside the gene matches: 4. CDR3 length: 16 amino acids. The CDR3 region has the DNA TGCGCCAGCAGCTTCCTACAGGGGGCATCCTACAATGAGCAGTTCTTC. This sequence encodes CASSFLQGASYNEQFF.

The rearrangement joins TRBV2 to TRBJ2-2; 12 bases are a match to TRBD2. Trimming removed 5 bases from V and 1 base from J; junction bases left unmatched: 8. This CDR3 is built from 18 residues. CDR1 and CDR2 (germline): SNHLY, FYNNEI. DNA for the CDR3: TGTGCCAGCAGTCGCCAGCAGGGACTAGCGGGGAACACCGGGGAGCTGTTTTTT. It is translated as CASSRQQGLAGNTGELFF.

This clone was seen only once. CDR3 coding DNA: TGTGCCAGCAGCCTATGGCGGGAGACCCAGTACTTC. Protein sequence: CASSLWRETQYF. The V gene is TRBV28, the J gene TRBJ2-5; D unclear. Germline-derived CDR1 and CDR2 are MDHEN and SYDVKM. The CDR3 is 12 residues long. Trimming removed 6 bases at V and 5 bases at J, with 10 bases between.

The chain carries TRBV5-8 and TRBJ2-7; D is uncertain. From germline, CDR1 is SGHTS and CDR2 YDEGEE. V lost 2 bases to trimming and J lost 5 bases, with 11 bases between them. The CDR3 contains 13 residues. The CDR3 spells CASSLLLGHEQYF. CDR3 in DNA: TGTGCCAGCAGCTTATTGTTGGGCCACGAGCAGTACTTC.

This chain uses TRBV10-3 with TRBJ1-6; TRBD1 matches 7 bases. This CDR3 region has 13 residues. From germline, CDR1 is ENHRY and CDR2 SYGVKD. Trimming cost V 9 bases and J 5 bases; bases outside gene matches: 4. CDR3 in DNA: TGTGCCATTAACAGGGGAGATAATTCACCCCTCCACTTT. It is translated as CAINRGDNSPLHF.

The J gene is TRBJ2-2, the V gene TRBV7-2, with 10 positions matching TRBD2. Germline V CDR1 and CDR2: SGHTA, FQGNSA. This CDR3 spans 15 amino acids. J gave up 4 bases and V 2 bases, and 1 base lay outside the gene matches. This CDR3 is CASSLRTSGTGELFF. CDR3 nucleotides: TGTGCCAGCAGCTTACGGACTAGCGGCACCGGGGAGCTGTTTTTT.

This chain connects TRBV6-4 to TRBJ2-5; TRBD1 might be the D (7 bases). The CDR3 has 16 amino acids. From germline, CDR1 is MRHNA and CDR2 SNTAGT. Trimming shortened V by 4 bases and J by 5 bases, and 20 bases separated the two germline ends. This CDR3 reads CASSALQTGRRETQYF. Written as DNA, the CDR3 is TGTGCCAGCAGTGCTCTCCAGACAGGGAGGAGGGAGACCCAGTACTTC.

This rearrangement joins TRBV19 to TRBJ1-6, with TRBD1 identical over 7 bases. J was trimmed by 4 bases and V by 5 bases; bases with no gene match: 23. The length of the CDR3 is 21 residues. Germline loops: CDR1 LNHDA, CDR2 SQIVND (reference sequence). The CDR3 coding sequence is TGTGCCAGTAGTGTCATGAGATCCGGGACAGACGGACCAAAGTATAATTCACCCCTCCACTTT. Its translation: CASSVMRSGTDGPKYNSPLHF.

This clone has a single count. V usage is TRBV19 and J usage is TRBJ1-1; tentatively, D is TRBD1 (5 bases). Trimming stripped 2 bases from V and 1 base from J, with 11 bases between. The CDR3 has 15 amino acids. Looked up from germline, CDR1 is LNHDA and CDR2 is SQIVND (reference sequence). The CDR3 nucleotides are TGTGCCAGTAGTATAAAAGGTGACAGGAACACTGAAGCTTTCTTT. This sequence encodes CASSIKGDRNTEAFF.

The chain employs TRBV23-1 and TRBJ1-6, with D maybe TRBD1 (6 bases). TRBV23-1 is treated as an ORF (open reading frame) with a function not yet certain. Trimming stripped 4 bases from V and 0 bases from J, with 13 bases between. This CDR3 contains 17 residues. The CDR3 spells CASSPEIGGSYNSPLHF. The CDR3 nucleotides read TGCGCCAGCAGTCCCGAAATAGGGGGCTCCTATAATTCACCCCTCCACTTT.

The chain carries TRBV6-1 and TRBJ1-4, with D perhaps matching TRBD1 (5 bases). This CDR3 region has 14 residues. CDR1 and CDR2 (germline): MNHNS, SASEGT. Trimming stripped 6 bases from V and 6 bases from J, with 14 bases between. The CDR3 DNA reads as TGTGCCAGCAGAAACAACGGGGGGGATGAAAAACTGTTTTTT. Amino acids: CASRNNGGDEKLFF.